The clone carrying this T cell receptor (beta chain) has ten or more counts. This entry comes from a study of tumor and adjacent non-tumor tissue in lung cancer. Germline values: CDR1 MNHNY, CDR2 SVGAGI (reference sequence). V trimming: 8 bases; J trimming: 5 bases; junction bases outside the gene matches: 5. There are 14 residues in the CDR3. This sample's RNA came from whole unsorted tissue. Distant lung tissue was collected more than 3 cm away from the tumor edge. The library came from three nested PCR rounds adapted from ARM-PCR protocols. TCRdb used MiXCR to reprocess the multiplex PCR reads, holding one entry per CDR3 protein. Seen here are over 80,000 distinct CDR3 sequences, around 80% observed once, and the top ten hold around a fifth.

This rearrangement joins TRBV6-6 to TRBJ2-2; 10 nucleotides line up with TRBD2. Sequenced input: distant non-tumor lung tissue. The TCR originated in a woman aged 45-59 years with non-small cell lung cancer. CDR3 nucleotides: TGTGCCAGCTCCAGCGGGAGGGAAACCGGGGAGCTGTTTTTT. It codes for CASSSGRETGELFF.